The T cell receptor beta chain described here comes from a study of blood T cell repertoires in COVID-19. Whole-study context: The United States, Italy and Spain were the sources of the acute and convalescent COVID-19 samples. From T cells, B-cell-depleted T cells, or PBMCs came the material, which was cDNA or gDNA.

CDR3 length: 15 amino acids. V shed 2 bases, J shed 0 bases, and the junction held 2 bases outside the gene matches. Germline values: CDR1 MNHEY, CDR2 SVGAGI. As processed by the authors: Amplification with reference gene primers provided the estimates of nucleated cell counts. The table came from immunoSEQ multiplex PCR; TCRdb's copy has only in-frame clones and leaves some out. That table gives V, J and clone size, and the DNA gave D and trimming. Of over 200,000 clones listed, approximately 91% are singletons. V and J are TRBV6-5 and TRBJ1-1, with 8 positions matching TRBD1. Sequencing was performed on peripheral blood. The receptor comes from a woman aged 60 to 75 with acute or convalescent COVID-19. The CDR3 bases are TGTGCCAGCAGTTACGGACAGGGCCTGAACACTGAAGCTTTCTTT. Protein product: CASSYGQGLNTEAFF.